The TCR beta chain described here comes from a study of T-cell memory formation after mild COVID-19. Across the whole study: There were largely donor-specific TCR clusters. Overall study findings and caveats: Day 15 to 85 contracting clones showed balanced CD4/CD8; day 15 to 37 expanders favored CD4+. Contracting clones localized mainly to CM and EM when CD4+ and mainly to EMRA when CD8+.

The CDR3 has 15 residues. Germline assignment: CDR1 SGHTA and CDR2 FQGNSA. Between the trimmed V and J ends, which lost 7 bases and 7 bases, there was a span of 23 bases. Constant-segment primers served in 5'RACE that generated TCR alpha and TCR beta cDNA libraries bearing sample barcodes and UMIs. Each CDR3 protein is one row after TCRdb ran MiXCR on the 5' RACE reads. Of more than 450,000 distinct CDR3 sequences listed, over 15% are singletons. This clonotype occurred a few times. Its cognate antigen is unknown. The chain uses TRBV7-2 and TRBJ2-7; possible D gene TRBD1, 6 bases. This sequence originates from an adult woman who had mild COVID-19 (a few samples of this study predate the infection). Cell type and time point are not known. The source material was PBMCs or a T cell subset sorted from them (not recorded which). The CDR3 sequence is CASILDSFLPREQYF. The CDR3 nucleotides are TGTGCCAGCATACTGGACAGTTTTCTCCCCAGGGAGCAGTACTTC.